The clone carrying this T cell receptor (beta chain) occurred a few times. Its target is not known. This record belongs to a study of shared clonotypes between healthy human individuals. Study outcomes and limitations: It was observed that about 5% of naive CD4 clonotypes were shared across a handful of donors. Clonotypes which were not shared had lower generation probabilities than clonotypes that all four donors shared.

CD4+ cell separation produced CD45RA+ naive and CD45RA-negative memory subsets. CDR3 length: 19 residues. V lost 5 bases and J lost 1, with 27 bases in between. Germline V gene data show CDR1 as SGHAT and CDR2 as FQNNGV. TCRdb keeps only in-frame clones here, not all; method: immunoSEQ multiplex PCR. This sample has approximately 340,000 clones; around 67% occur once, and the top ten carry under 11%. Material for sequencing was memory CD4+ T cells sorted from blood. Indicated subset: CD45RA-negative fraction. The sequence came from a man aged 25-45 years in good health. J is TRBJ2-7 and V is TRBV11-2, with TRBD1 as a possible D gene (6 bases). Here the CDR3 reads CASSPRGRGKFDGSYEQYF. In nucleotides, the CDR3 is TGTGCCAGCAGCCCCCGGGGCAGGGGAAAATTTGACGGGTCCTACGAGCAGTACTTC.